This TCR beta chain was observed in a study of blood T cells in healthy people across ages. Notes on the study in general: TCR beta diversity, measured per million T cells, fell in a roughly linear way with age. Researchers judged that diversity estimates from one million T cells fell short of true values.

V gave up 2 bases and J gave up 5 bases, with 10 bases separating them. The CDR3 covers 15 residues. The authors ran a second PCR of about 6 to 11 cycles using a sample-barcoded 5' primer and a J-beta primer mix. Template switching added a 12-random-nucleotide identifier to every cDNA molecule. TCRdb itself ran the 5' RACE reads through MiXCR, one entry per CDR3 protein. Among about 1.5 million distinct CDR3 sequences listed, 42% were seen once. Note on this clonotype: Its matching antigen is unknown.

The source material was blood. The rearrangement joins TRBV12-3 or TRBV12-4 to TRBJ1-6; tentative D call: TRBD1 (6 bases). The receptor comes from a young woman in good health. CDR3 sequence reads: CASSLTRGHNSPLHF. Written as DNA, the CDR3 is TGTGCCAGCAGTTTAACTCGGGGGCATAATTCACCCCTCCACTTT.